These T cell receptor beta chains were read from a single sample in a study of Graves' ophthalmopathy and Graves' hyperthyroidism. TCRdb re-called the multiplex PCR reads through MiXCR, storing one row per CDR3 protein. The sample lists 210,000 or so distinct CDR3 sequences, 25% to 35% occurring once. The specimen was peripheral blood. The receptors were gathered from a man between 45 and 60 years old with Graves' ophthalmopathy. Each CDR3 is given with its conserved first and last residue. D genes are given only for firm matches. Not every row has a clone size; where given, it reads once, few, many or a size class.

TRBV28,TRBJ2-7,NA,NA,TGTGCCAGCAGTTTATACCTCTACGAGCAGTACTTC,CASSLYLYEQYF
TRBV12-3/TRBV12-4,TRBJ1-6,TRBD1,NA,TGTGCCAGCAGTGGGGACAGTAATTCACCCCTCCACTTT,CASSGDSNSPLHF
TRBV28,TRBJ1-1,NA,NA,TGTGCCAGCAGATTTATAATGAACACTGAAGCTTTCTTT,CASRFIMNTEAFF
TRBV19,TRBJ1-1,NA,NA,TGTGCCAGTATTTTCGCGGGGAACACTGAAGCTTTCTTT,CASIFAGNTEAFF
TRBV6-2/TRBV6-3,TRBJ2-5,NA,NA,TGTGCCAGCAGGACTTGGTCGGGGCTAGACCAAGAGACCCAGTACTTC,CASRTWSGLDQETQYF
TRBV30,TRBJ2-2,NA,NA,TGTGCCTGGAGTGGAAGTAGGGGGGGCGCAGGGGAGCTGTTTTTT,CAWSGSRGGAGELFF
TRBV19,TRBJ1-2,TRBD1,NA,TGTGCCAGTAGTATAGATCGGGGGACAGGGAATGGCTATGGCTACACCTTC,CASSIDRGTGNGYGYTF
TRBV7-2,TRBJ2-7,NA,many,TGTGCCAGCAGCTTAGGAATTTCCTGCGAGCAGTACTTC,CASSLGISCEQYF
TRBV7-2,TRBJ1-1,NA,NA,TGTGCCAGCAGTAAAAACGTAGGGAGAACTGAAGCTTTCTTT,CASSKNVGRTEAFF
TRBV2,TRBJ1-1,NA,NA,TGTGCCAGCAGCCCCAAATGGGATGACACTGAAGCTTTCTTT,CASSPKWDDTEAFF
TRBV6-1,TRBJ1-5,NA,many,TGTGCCAGCAGAACTTCCGGGACACGGAATCAGCCCCAGCATTTT,CASRTSGTRNQPQHF
TRBV6-5,TRBJ1-2,TRBD1,many,TGTGCCAGCAGTTCCTGGACAGGGAACTATGGCTACACCTTC,CASSSWTGNYGYTF
TRBV28,TRBJ2-5,NA,many,TGTGCCAGCAGTTCACGACAGGGAGGTAGAGAGACCCAGTACTTC,CASSSRQGGRETQYF
TRBV28,TRBJ2-2,NA,many,TGTGCCAGCAGTAAGGGACACCTAAACACCGGGGAGCTGTTTTTT,CASSKGHLNTGELFF
TRBV6-4,TRBJ1-3,TRBD1,NA,TGTGCCAGCAGTGACTCAATACGTAGGGGGCCTGGAAACACCATATATTTT,CASSDSIRRGPGNTIYF
TRBV9,TRBJ2-5,NA,NA,TGTGCCAGCAGCGGTTTGGGACGGGAGACCCAGTACTTC,CASSGLGRETQYF
TRBV28,TRBJ1-5,TRBD1,NA,TGTGCCAGCAGTGAGAGGACAGGGTCTTACCAGCCCCAGCATTTT,CASSERTGSYQPQHF
TRBV9,TRBJ1-6,NA,many,TGTGCCAGCAGCGGAACGGCCAGCTCCTATAATTCACCCCTCCACTTT,CASSGTASSYNSPLHF
TRBV6-1,TRBJ1-1,NA,NA,TGTGCCAGCAGTGAAGCGCGGACAATAAGGAACACTGAAGCTTTCTTT,CASSEARTIRNTEAFF
TRBV18,TRBJ2-7,TRBD1,many,TGTGCCAGCTCAACGTCGACAGGGGCTGGTTGGGAGCAGTACTTC,CASSTSTGAGWEQYF
TRBV15,TRBJ2-5,TRBD1,NA,TGTGCCACCAGCAGCCAAGGCAGGGACAGGTGGGAGACCCAGTACTTC,CATSSQGRDRWETQYF
TRBV7-2,TRBJ2-5,NA,many,TGTGCCAGCAGCTTAGGGGGTAGTCTAGAGACCCAGTACTTC,CASSLGGSLETQYF
TRBV19,TRBJ1-2,TRBD1,many,TGTGCCAGTAGATGGACAGGCTTCTATGGCTACACCTTC,CASRWTGFYGYTF
TRBV28,TRBJ1-5,TRBD1,many,TGTGCCAGCAGTAGGGACAGGGGGTGGCAGCCCCAGCATTTT,CASSRDRGWQPQHF
TRBV5-1,TRBJ1-1,NA,many,TGCGCCAGCAGCTTCGGACACAACACTGAAGCTTTCTTT,CASSFGHNTEAFF
TRBV27,TRBJ2-7,TRBD1,many,TGTGCCAGCGCCCGGGGCGGACAGGCTTACGAGCAGTACTTC,CASARGGQAYEQYF
TRBV7-2,TRBJ2-7,NA,many,TGTGCCAGCAGCTTAGAGGGGGAGGGGGGAGACGAGCAGTACTTC,CASSLEGEGGDEQYF
TRBV15,TRBJ1-2,NA,many,TGTGCCACCAGCACCCGGGGGGGGGGCGTCTATGGCTACACCTTC,CATSTRGGGVYGYTF
TRBV29-1,TRBJ2-7,NA,many,TGCAGCGTTGAAGTCGCCGAGTCCGAGCAGTACTTC,CSVEVAESEQYF
TRBV18,TRBJ2-7,TRBD1,many,TGTGCCAGCTCACGCTCGGGACAGCCTACCTACGAGCAGTACTTC,CASSRSGQPTYEQYF
TRBV12-3/TRBV12-4,TRBJ1-1,NA,many,TGTGCCAGCAGTTTCCCGACAGGATCCGACGACACTGAAGCTTTCTTT,CASSFPTGSDDTEAFF
TRBV28,TRBJ2-7,NA,many,TGTGCCAGCGGGCCCCGGGAGCAGTACTTC,CASGPREQYF
TRBV28,TRBJ2-7,NA,NA,TGTGCCAGCAGGCCAGGTCCGGGACTTCCCCAGGCCTACGAGCAGTACTTC,CASRPGPGLPQAYEQYF
TRBV7-8,TRBJ1-5,TRBD1,many,TGTGCCAGCAGCCCAGGGACAGGGAGAAACAATCAGCCCCAGCATTTT,CASSPGTGRNNQPQHF
TRBV12-3/TRBV12-4,TRBJ2-7,TRBD1,many,TGTGCCAGCAGTTTCCGGGACAGGGGGCTTGGGAACTACGAGCAGTACTTC,CASSFRDRGLGNYEQYF
TRBV5-5,TRBJ2-7,NA,many,TGTGCCAGCAGCCTGAAATACCCGGCAACCTACGAGCAGTACTTC,CASSLKYPATYEQYF
TRBV7-2,TRBJ2-5,NA,NA,TGTGCCAGCAGCGTACAATGGGGCTGGGACCAAGAGACCCAGTACTTC,CASSVQWGWDQETQYF
TRBV6-5,TRBJ1-1,TRBD1,few,TGTGCCAGCAGTTACGGACAGGGAATGGAGGCTTTCTTT,CASSYGQGMEAFF
TRBV11-2,TRBJ1-1,TRBD1,many,TGTGCCACACAACAGGGGTTGAACACTGAAGCTTTCTTT,CATQQGLNTEAFF
TRBV28,TRBJ1-5,NA,NA,TGTGCCACATGCAGGGTATTGGGCAATCAGCCCCAGCATTTT,CATCRVLGNQPQHF
TRBV6-5,TRBJ1-1,NA,NA,TGTGCCAGCAGTTACCCGGGGGGGGCTGAAGCTTTCTTT,CASSYPGGAEAFF
TRBV4-2,TRBJ2-7,NA,NA,TGTGCCAGCAGCTCCCGTGGTGTGGGGTCCTACGAGCAGTACTTC,CASSSRGVGSYEQYF
TRBV2,TRBJ1-1,TRBD1,many,TGTGCCAGCAGTATACGGACAGGGAGAACTGAAGCTTTCTTT,CASSIRTGRTEAFF
TRBV9,TRBJ2-2,NA,many,TGTGCCAGCAGCCATGTTGAGGCCGGGGAGCTGTTTTTT,CASSHVEAGELFF
TRBV11-2,TRBJ2-7,TRBD1,many,TGTGCCAGCAGCGGACAGGGGGCCACCTACGAGCAGTACTTC,CASSGQGATYEQYF